This T cell receptor beta chain stems from a study of CD8 T cells in Susac syndrome. The V gene's germline CDR1 is SGHTA and CDR2 FQGNSA. The CDR3 is 15 amino acids. Deletions cut 2 bases from V and 4 bases from J, with 14 bases between. FACS was used to enrich TEMRA cells, whereas the CD8+ and CD4+ T cells were obtained by negative isolation. Reverse transcription of about 0.45 to 1 ug RNA was performed with random hexamers. TCRdb itself ran the immunoSEQ multiplex PCR reads through MiXCR, one entry per CDR3 protein. The sample includes about 150,000 distinct CDR3 sequences, around 95% seen only once; the top ten take around 0.21%.

The chain joins TRBV7-2 to TRBJ2-5; D is possibly TRBD2 (6 bases). The TCR sequence derives from a human donor with multiple sclerosis. Sequencing was carried out using CD8+ T cells from PBMCs. The CDR3 sequence: CASSLQPGVTETQYF. DNA of the CDR3: TGTGCCAGCAGCTTACAGCCGGGGGTCACAGAGACCCAGTACTTC.